This TCR beta chain is from a study of CD8 T cells in ankylosing spondylitis. The ends were cut back, 6 bases at V and 5 bases at J, with 19 bases in the middle. From germline, CDR1 is SGHAT and CDR2 FQNNGV. This CDR3 has 15 amino acids. In the case of this clonotype: Its antigen remains unidentified.

Findings and limits, study-wide: Disease-linked clones were reportedly significantly enriched in matched ankylosing spondylitis synovial fluid. Clones linked with disease were CD8+ and fairly uncommon in the peripheral blood. Blood from ankylosing spondylitis patients appeared to carry a characteristic eight-variant TCR beta motif.

Using its own MiXCR run on the 5' RACE reads, TCRdb lists one record per CDR3 protein. Among roughly 230,000 distinct CDR3 sequences listed, about a sixth were seen once. This receptor was identified in a male donor with ankylosing spondylitis or in good health (not recorded which). Sequences were obtained from blood, either unsorted or a sorted T cell fraction (not recorded which). The rearrangement links TRBV11-2 to TRBJ2-5, with D possibly called TRBD1 or TRBD2 (6 bases each). The CDR3 spells CASRPSLGGLETQYF. In DNA form, the CDR3 reads TGTGCCAGCAGGCCTAGTCTAGGGGGGTTGGAGACCCAGTACTTC.